This TCR beta chain comes out of a study of T cells in Graves' hyperthyroidism and ophthalmopathy (dated by TCRdb to between 2018 and 2020). Regarding the research as a whole: Peripheral blood was sampled at the time of initial diagnosis, prior to any treatment. Prospective prediction of ophthalmopathy was tested in an independent validation cohort of approximately 19 hyperthyroidism patients and 17 patients who later progressed to ophthalmopathy. The study also compared thyroid tissue and blood T-cell repertoires from about six Graves' hyperthyroidism patients. To identify TCR V-J signatures that set the groups apart, the researchers used a discovery cohort of 100 patients, made up of 40 to 45 with Graves' ophthalmopathy and around 58 with stable Graves' hyperthyroidism. Following sampling, methimazole starting at 30 mg daily was given to hyperthyroidism patients, and high-dose intravenous methylprednisolone was given to ophthalmopathy patients. The 95 to 100 discovery patients were randomly divided into training and test sets at a 7:3 ratio. TCR Vbeta CDR3 sequencing of around 130 peripheral blood samples (approximately 44 ophthalmopathy, under 80 hyperthyroidism and approximately 17 progressor patients) is reported in the paper.

Hyperthyroidism patients were newly diagnosed, with disease duration under 2 months, and aged 18 to 65 years. Exclusion was applied to patients with uncontrolled infections, other autoimmune diseases, pregnancy or lactation. Diagnoses were based on clinical symptoms, serum thyroxine and TRAb, thyroid ultrasound and orbital computed tomography. Blood from progressor patients was drawn when they were first diagnosed with hyperthyroidism, before any ophthalmopathy symptoms appeared. PBMCs were separated from 10 ml of fresh peripheral blood using Ficoll-Paque density gradient centrifugation. Progressor patients were defined as those initially diagnosed with Graves' hyperthyroidism in whom ophthalmopathy developed during follow-up. Total RNA was extracted using Trizol reagent, and RNA quality was assessed on an Agilent 2100 Bioanalyzer. TCR beta CDR3 regions were amplified from RNA transcripts. For the first round of RT-PCR on the TCR CDR3, the HTBI primer set was used together with the Qiagen OneStep RT-PCR kit. The libraries were constructed in a second round of multiplex PCR and then size-selected and purified. Paired-end sequencing of the libraries was performed with 100 bp reads on an Illumina HiSeq2000. For the original study's pipeline: SOAPnuke was used to process the raw data, throwing out any read that contained adapters or uncalled bases, had a mean Phred below 15, or lacked an exact constant-primer or identifier match. COPE v1.2.5 was used to merge high-quality paired reads, and clonotypes were defined as unique nucleotide sequences. Clonotypes were aligned to IMGT TRBV, TRBD and TRBJ reference segments using MiTCR v1.1. Analysis was restricted to V-J combinations with a frequency above 0.0001, which covered 98% to 99.2% of repertoires. A TCS score was defined as the ratio of F50 (clonal expansion) to E x V (chaos), with BLOSUM62-based TCRdist applied between CDR3 peptides within each V-J. Welch's t-statistics and random forest reduced several hundred V-J features to roughly 13, which were used in a naive Bayes classifier (R e1071). The public reads were run again by TCRdb, first through fastp at Q25 and then through MiXCR, and only productive beta chains were kept. When rows share a CDR3 protein, they turn into one entry using the most common DNA and genes. The V and J calls reflect TCRdb's pipeline rather than the authors' work. The sample contains fewer than 350,000 distinct CDR3 sequences, about 14% of them found a single time. Clones ranked in the top ten supply about 8% of the sample.

Overall study outcomes, separate from this receptor: In validation, progression to ophthalmopathy was predicted by the model with about 70% sensitivity and 72% to 80% specificity, a median of approximately 7.1 months before onset. In cross-validation, a model built on a 13 V-J signature told ophthalmopathy apart from stable hyperthyroidism with less than 90% sensitivity and around 81% specificity, and in testing the same model reached 80%/75%. No statistical method was used to fix the sample size in advance, and group allocation was not hidden from the investigators. Most expanded thyroid clonotypes (frequency above 0.001) were also found in blood, which suggests that blood repertoires may mirror thyroid immune responses.

The germline V gene yields MDHEN for CDR1 and SYDVKM for CDR2. Its CDR3 holds 13 amino acids, cysteine through phenylalanine. CDR3 DNA only is kept here, 39 bases in frame from base 1. V has 4 bases trimmed and J has 6 bases trimmed; junction bases matching no gene number 6. This clonotype came up once. Its antigen remains unidentified. No base qualities exist here, and no much larger clone lies one base off it. A read on its own is weak evidence. The sample consisted of blood. This sequence originates from a woman aged 30 to 39 with Graves' hyperthyroidism that later progressed to Graves' ophthalmopathy. The rearranged segments are TRBV28 and TRBJ2-7, with 7 middle bases fitting TRBD2. DNA sequence: TGTGCCAGCAGTTCCCCAGGGAGGGCCGAGCAGTACTTC. Its translation is CASSSPGRAEQYF.